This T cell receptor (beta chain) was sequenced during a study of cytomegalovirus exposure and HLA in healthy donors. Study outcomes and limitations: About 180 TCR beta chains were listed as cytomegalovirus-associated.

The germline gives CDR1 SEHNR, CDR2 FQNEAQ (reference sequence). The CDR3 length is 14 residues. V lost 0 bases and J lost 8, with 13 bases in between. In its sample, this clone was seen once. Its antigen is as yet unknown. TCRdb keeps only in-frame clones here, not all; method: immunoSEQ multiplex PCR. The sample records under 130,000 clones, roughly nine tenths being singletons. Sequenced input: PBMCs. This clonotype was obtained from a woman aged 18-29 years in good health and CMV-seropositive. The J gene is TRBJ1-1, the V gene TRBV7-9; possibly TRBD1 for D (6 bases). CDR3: CASSLADRPSEAFF. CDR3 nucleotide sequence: TGTGCCAGCAGCTTAGCTGACAGGCCGAGCGAAGCTTTCTTT.